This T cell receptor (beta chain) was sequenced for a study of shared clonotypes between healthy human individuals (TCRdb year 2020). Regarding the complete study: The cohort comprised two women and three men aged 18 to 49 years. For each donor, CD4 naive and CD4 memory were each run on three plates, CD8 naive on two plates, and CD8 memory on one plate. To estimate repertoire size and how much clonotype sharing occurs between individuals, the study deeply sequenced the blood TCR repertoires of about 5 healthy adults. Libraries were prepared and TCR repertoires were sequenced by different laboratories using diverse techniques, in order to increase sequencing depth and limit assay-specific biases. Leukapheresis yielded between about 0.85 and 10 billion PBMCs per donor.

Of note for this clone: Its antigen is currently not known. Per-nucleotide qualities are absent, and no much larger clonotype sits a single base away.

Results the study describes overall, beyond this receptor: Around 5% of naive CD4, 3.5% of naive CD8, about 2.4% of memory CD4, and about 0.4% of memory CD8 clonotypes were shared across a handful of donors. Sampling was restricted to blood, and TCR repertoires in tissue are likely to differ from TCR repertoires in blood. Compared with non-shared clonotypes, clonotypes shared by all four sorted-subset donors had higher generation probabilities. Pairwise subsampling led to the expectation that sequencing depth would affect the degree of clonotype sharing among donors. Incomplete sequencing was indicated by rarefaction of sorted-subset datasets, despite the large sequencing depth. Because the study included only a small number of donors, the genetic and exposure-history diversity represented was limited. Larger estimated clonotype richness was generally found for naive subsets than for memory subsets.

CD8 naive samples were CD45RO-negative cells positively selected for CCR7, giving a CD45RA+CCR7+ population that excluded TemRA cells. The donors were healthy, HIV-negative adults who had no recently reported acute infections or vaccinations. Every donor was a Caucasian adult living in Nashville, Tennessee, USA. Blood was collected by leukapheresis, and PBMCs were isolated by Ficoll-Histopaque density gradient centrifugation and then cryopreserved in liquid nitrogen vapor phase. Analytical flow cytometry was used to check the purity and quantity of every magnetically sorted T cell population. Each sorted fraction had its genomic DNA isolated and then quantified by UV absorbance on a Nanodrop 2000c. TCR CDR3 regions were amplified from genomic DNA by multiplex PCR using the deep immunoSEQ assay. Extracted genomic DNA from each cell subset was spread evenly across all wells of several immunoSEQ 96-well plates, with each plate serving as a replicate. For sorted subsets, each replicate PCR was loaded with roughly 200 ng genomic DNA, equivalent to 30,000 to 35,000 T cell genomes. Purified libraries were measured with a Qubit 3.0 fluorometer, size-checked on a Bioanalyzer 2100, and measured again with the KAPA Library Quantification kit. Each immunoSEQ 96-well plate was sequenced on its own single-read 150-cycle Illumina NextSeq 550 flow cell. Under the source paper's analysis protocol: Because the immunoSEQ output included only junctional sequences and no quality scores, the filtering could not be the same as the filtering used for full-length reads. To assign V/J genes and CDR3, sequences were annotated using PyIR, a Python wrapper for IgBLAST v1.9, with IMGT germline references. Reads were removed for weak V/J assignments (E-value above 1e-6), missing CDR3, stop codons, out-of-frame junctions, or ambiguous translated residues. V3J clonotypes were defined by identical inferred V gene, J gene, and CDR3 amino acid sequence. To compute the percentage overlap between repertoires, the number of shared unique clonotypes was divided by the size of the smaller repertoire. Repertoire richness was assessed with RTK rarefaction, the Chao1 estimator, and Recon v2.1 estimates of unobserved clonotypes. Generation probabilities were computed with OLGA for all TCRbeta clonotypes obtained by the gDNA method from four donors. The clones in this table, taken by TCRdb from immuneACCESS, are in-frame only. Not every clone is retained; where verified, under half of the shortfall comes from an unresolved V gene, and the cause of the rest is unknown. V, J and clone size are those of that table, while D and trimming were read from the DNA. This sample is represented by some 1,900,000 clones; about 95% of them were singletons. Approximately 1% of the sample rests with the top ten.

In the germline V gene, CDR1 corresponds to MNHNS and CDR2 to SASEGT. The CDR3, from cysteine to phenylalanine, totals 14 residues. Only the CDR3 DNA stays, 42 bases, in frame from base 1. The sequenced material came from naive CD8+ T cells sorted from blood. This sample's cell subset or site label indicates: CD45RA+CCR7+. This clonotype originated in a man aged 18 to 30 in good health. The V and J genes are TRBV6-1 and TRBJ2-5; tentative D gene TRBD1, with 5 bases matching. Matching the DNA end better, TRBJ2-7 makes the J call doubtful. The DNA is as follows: TGTGCCAGCAGTGAACAGGGCCGATTCTACGAGCAGTACTTC. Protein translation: CASSEQGRFYEQYF.